This T cell receptor beta chain was retrieved from a study of blood T cells in healthy people across ages. Study results and caveats: The fall in TCR beta diversity per million T cells was roughly linear with age. Aged donors had fewer naive CD4+ cells and lower diversity than long-lived donors.

V lost 0 bases to trimming and J lost 1 base, with 7 bases between them. Germline assignment: CDR1 KGHSH and CDR2 LQKENI. This CDR3 has 15 amino acids. A second PCR of about 6 to 11 cycles used a sample-barcoded 5' primer and a J-beta primer mix. TCRdb used MiXCR to reprocess the 5' RACE reads, holding one entry per CDR3 protein. This sample has roughly 1,500,000 distinct CDR3 sequences, with approximately 42% found just once. This clonotype appeared a few times. Its antigen remains unidentified. The source is a woman younger than 30 in good health. The sample comprised blood. This chain links TRBV18 with TRBJ2-1; D gene uncertain. The CDR3 loop is CASSPPTVSYNEQFF. The DNA for the CDR3 is TGTGCCAGCTCACCACCGACGGTGTCCTACAATGAGCAGTTCTTC. The variable domain in full, completed from reference TRBV18 and TRBJ2-1, reads NAGVMQNPRHLVRRRGQEARLRCSPMKGHSHVYWYRQLPEEGLKFMVYLQKENIIDESGMPKERFSAEFPKEGPSILRIQQVVRGDSAAYFCASSPPTVSYNEQFFGPGTRLTVL.